This record concerns one T cell receptor beta chain sequence. The antigen is undetermined. These data come from a study of T cell repertoires in cytomegalovirus infection. The CDR3 contains 18 residues. In germline, CDR1 is MNHNS, CDR2 SASEGT. Trimming stripped 1 base from V and 2 bases from J, with 19 bases between. TCRdb processed the reads anew with MiXCR; each CDR3 protein has one entry. The table has 570,000 or so distinct CDR3 sequences, just under 40% seen once. The clonotype was recovered from a human donor in good health (CMV status not recorded). Some clones in this sample may be carry-over from other donors' samples. The chain recombines TRBV6-1 with TRBJ2-3; D may be TRBD2 (7 bases). Sample: cultured PBMCs, taken from culture after CMV antigen stimulation. CDR3 nucleotide sequence: TGTGCCAGCAGTGAAGGGGATGTGGCGGGGGCCCCCACAGATACGCAGTATTTT. This sequence encodes CASSEGDVAGAPTDTQYF.